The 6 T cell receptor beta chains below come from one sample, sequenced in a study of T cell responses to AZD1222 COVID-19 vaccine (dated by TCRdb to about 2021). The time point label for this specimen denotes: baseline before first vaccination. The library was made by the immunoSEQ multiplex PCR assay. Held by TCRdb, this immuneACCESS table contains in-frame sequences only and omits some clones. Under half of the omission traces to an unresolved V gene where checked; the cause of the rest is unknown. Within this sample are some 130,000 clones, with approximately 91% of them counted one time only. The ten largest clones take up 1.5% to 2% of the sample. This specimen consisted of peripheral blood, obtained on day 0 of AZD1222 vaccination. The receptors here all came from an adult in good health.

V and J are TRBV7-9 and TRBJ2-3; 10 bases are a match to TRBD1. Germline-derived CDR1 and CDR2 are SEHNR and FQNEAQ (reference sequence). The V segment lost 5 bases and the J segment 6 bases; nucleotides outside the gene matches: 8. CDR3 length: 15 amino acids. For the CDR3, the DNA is TGTGCCAGCAGCGCAGGGACAGGGGATTTCGATACGCAGTATTTT. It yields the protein CASSAGTGDFDTQYF.

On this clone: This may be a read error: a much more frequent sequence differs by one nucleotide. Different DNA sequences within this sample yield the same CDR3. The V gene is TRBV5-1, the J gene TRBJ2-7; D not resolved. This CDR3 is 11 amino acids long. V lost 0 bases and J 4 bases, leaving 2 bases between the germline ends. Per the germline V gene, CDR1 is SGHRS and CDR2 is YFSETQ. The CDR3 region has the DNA TGCGCCAGCAGCTTGGGTTACGAGCAGTACTTC. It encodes CASSLGYEQYF.

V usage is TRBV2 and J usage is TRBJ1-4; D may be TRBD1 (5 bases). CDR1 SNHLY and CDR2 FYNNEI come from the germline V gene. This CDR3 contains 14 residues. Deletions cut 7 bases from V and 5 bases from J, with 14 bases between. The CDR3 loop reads CASILPGLNEKLFF. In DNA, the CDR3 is TGTGCCAGCATCCTACCGGGACTGAATGAAAAACTGTTTTTT.

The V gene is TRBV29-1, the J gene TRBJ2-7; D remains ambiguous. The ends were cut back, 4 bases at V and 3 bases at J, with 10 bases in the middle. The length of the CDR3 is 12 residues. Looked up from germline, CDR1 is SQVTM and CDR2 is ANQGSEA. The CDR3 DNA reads TGCAGCGTTGTCGGTCTCAGCTACGAGCAGTACTTC. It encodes CSVVGLSYEQYF.

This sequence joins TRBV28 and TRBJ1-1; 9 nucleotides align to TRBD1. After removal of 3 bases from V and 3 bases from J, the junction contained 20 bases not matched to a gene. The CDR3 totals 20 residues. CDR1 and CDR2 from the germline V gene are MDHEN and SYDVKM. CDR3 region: CASSFPVGSRNDRGDTEAFF. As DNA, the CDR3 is TGTGCCAGCAGTTTCCCCGTGGGGAGTAGGAACGACAGGGGGGACACTGAAGCTTTCTTT.

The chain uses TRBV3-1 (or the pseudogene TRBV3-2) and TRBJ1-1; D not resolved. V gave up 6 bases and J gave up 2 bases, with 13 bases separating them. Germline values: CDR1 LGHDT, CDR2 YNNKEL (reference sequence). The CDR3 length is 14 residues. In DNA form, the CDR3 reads TGTGCCAGCAGGCCACTCAGATCTAACACTGAAGCTTTCTTT. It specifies CASRPLRSNTEAFF.